This record looks at one TCR beta chain sequence and its context. What it binds is unknown. Germline values: CDR1 GTSNPN, CDR2 SVGIG (reference sequence). Between the trimmed V and J ends, which lost 0 bases and 5 bases, there was a span of 10 bases. This CDR3 has 13 amino acids. This record belongs to a study of T cell clones after liver transplantation. The wider study: Samples came pre-transplant, pre-randomization before withdrawal, and post-randomization after withdrawal ended.

Findings and caveats of the study: Circulating graft-donor-reactive CD4 TCRbeta sequences fell significantly post-transplant in most of the 8 subjects. In a couple of subjects, few donor cells limited the measurable donor-reactive repertoire.

This table comes from immunoSEQ multiplex PCR, and its TCRdb copy is limited to in-frame clones, with some not included. The profile shows some 60,000 clones, about 70% of them singletons. This chain links TRBV30 with TRBJ2-5; unclear D gene. The sequencing here drew on CD4+ T cells from blood, taken at the roughly 15-month timepoint. This TCR was sampled from a human patient who received a liver transplant. Some T cells may be provided by the graft donor. This CDR3 is CAWSVPLLETQYF. CDR3 DNA: TGTGCCTGGAGTGTACCCTTGTTGGAGACCCAGTACTTC.